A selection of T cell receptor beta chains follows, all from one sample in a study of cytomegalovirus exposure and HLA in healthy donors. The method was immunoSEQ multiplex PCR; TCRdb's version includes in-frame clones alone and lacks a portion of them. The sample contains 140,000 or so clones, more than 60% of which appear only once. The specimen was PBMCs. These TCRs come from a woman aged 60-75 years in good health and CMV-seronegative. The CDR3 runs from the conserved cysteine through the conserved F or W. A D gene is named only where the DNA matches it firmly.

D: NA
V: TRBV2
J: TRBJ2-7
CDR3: CASSEQGPEQYF

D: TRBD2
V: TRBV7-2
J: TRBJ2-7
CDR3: CASSLPRGRANEQYF

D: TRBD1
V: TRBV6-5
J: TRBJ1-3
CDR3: CASKYQGAVGNTIYF

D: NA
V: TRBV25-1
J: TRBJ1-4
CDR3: CASSSTGLEKLFF

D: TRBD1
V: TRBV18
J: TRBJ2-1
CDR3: CASSPPQGLRGNEQFF

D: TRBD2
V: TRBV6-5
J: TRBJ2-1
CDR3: CASSRGLAGEQFF

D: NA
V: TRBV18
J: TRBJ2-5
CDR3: CASSRQVGGQETQYF

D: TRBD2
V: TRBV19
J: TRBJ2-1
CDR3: CASSRTSGANEQFF

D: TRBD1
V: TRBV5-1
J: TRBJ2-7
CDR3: CASSLGQGVYEQYF

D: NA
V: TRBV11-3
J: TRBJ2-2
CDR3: CASSLASGELFF

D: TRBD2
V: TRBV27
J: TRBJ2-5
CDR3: CASSPGLAGGPGTQYF

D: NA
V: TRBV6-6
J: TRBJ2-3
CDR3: CASSYPTQRSTDTQYF

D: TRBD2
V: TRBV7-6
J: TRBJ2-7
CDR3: CASSLAGRGATNYEQYF

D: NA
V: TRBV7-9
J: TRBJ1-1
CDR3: CASSPTDGNTEAFF

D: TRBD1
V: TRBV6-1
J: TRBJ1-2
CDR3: CASGTGDYNYGYTF

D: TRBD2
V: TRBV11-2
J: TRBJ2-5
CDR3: CASSSGLAQETQYF

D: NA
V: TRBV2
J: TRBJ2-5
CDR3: CASKFRAGPQETQYF

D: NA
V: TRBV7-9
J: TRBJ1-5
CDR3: CSSSSNNQPQHF

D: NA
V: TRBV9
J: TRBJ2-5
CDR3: CASTRGGTKETQYF

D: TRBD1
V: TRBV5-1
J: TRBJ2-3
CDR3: CASSVQGADTQYF

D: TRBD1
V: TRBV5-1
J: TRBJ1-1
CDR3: CAGSAKQGFPEAFF

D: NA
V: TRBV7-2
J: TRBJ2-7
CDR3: CASSTHPAGIYEQYF

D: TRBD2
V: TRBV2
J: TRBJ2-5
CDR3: CASSDSAGGYETQYF

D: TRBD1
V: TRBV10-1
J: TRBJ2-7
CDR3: CASGDRGTYEQYF

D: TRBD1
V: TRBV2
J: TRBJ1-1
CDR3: CASSGQGLWTEAFF

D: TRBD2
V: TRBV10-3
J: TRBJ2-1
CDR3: CAISEFGGAGNEQFF

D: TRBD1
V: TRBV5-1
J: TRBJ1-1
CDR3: CASSLTSTGINTEAFF

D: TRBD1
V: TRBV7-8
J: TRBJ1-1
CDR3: CASSLDRGRNTEAFF

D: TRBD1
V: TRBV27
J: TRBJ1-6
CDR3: CASSSGGQPPSPLHF

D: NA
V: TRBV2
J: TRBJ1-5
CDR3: CASRTESNQPQHF

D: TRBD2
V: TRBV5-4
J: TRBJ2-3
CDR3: CASSLGLAGGDTQYF

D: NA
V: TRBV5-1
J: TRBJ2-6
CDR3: CASSLLSRAFGANVLTF

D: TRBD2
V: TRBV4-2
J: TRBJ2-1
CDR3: CASSPSGNSYNEQFF

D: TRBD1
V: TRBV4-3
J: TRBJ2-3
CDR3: CASSQEETGLTDTQYF

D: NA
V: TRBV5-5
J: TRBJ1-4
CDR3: CASSLGLGREKLFF

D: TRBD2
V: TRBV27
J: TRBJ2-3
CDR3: CASRLRQTTSGDPSTDTQYF

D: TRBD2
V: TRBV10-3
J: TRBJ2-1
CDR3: CAISETSGAPGEQFF

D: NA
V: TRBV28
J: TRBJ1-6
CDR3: CASERANSPLHF

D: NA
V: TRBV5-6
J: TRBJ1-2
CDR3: CASSWGRGKGNPPPF

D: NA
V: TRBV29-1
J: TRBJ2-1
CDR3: CSARNNEQFF

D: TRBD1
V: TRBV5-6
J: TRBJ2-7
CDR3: CASSLYRGSEQYF

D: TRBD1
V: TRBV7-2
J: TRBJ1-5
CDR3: CASRPTGANQPQHF

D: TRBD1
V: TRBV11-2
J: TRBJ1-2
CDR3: CASSLGTGKGGYTF